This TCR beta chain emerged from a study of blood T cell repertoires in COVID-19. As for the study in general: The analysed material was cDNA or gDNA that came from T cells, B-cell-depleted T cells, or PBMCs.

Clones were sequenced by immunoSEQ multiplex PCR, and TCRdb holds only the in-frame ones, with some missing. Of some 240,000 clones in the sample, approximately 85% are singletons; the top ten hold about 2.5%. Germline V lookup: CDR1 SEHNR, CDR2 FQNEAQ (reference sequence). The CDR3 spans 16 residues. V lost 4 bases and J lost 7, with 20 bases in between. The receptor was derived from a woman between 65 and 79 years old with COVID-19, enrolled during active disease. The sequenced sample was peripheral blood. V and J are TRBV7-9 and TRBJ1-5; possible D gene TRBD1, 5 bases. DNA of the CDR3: TGTGCCAGCAGCTCTTCGGGCGCAGGGCGGGAACAGCCCCAGCATTTT. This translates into CASSSSGAGREQPQHF. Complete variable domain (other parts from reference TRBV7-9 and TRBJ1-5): DTGVSQNPRHKITKRGQNVTFRCDPISEHNRLYWYRQTLGQGPEFLTYFQNEAQLEKSRLLSDRFSAERPKGSFSTLEIQRTEQGDSAMYLCASSSSGAGREQPQHFGDGTRLSIL.